This T cell receptor beta chain appears in the sequencing data of a study of T-cell reconstitution after alpha-beta-depleted transplantation in children. Findings and limits, study-wide: Newly produced T cells mostly provided counts and TCRbeta diversity after one year, as hyperexpanded clones declined.

Unique molecular identifiers were used in preparing the TCRbeta library. MiXCR was run by TCRdb on the PCR reads, yielding one entry per CDR3 protein. The table shows some 150,000 distinct CDR3 sequences, with around 8.8% occurring only once. There are 15 residues in the CDR3. J gave up 1 base and V 3 bases, and 4 bases lay outside the gene matches. Germline values: CDR1 MNHEY, CDR2 SMNVEV (reference sequence). This clonotype turned up a few times. Its antigen is unidentified. The clonotype comes from a female patient aged 2 to 10 who had a stem cell transplant for congenital amegakaryocytic thrombocytopenia, so the T cells may come from the graft donor. This chain uses TRBV27 with TRBJ2-3, with 7 bases that match TRBD2. The starting material was PBMCs, mostly from graft donor cells, obtained 180 days after TCRalphabeta/CD19-depleted stem cell transplant. DNA for the CDR3: TGTGCCAGCAGTTTGGGTGGGGGGGGCACAGATACGCAGTATTTT. It yields the protein CASSLGGGGTDTQYF.